This T cell receptor (beta chain) was found in a study of early T cells in non-severe SARS-CoV-2 infection. Looking at the study overall: Sequenced bulk RNA came from whole blood that was unsorted, and chains were unpaired. Findings and limits, study-wide: VDJdb-based annotation leaned toward anti-spike CD8 responses and missed private and CD4 specificities.

Individual cDNA molecules each received unique molecular identifiers attached to them. MiXCR, applied by TCRdb to the 5' RACE reads, yields one record per CDR3 protein. This sample carries approximately 50,000 distinct CDR3 sequences, 7.5% to 9.5% of them seen once, and the ten largest clones take approximately 4.6%. Comment on this clonotype: Its antigen is unknown.

This sequence was found in an adult who was a healthcare worker with PCR-confirmed SARS-CoV-2 infection or an uninfected control (not recorded which). The sequenced sample consisted of whole blood.

The CDR3 sequence: CSVVAPPKGNEQFF. In nucleotides, the CDR3 is TGCAGCGTTGTGGCCCCTCCAAAAGGCAATGAGCAGTTCTTC. The chain has TRBV29-1 and TRBJ2-1; D call uncertain. Per germline, CDR1 SQVTM and CDR2 ANQGSEA. With 4 bases removed from V and 6 bases from J, the gap between germline ends came to 16 bases. CDR3 length equals 14 residues.